This T cell receptor (beta chain) is drawn from a study of blood T cell repertoires in COVID-19. Whole-study context: Some COVID-19 samples were acute and others convalescent; all came from the United States, Italy and Spain. In each case, the material was cDNA or gDNA derived from T cells, B-cell-depleted T cells, or PBMCs.

As handled by the study authors: The authors estimated nucleated cell counts from reference gene primer amplification. Data came from immunoSEQ multiplex PCR; TCRdb stores just in-frame clones and leaves some out. D and trimming come from the DNA, and the V and J calls and clone size come from that table. The sample comprises 70,000 or so clones, roughly nine tenths of which are singletons, and 1.3% to 1.5% rests with the top ten. CDR3 length equals 14 residues. The germline gives CDR1 MNHEY, CDR2 SVGAGI. With V trimmed by 6 bases and J by 4 bases, 5 bases remained unmatched. The source is a man in his fifties with acute or convalescent COVID-19. Sequenced material: peripheral blood. The chain couples TRBV6-5 to TRBJ1-4; the match to TRBD1 covers 7 bases. CDR3: CASRLYRGNEKLFF. DNA of the CDR3: TGTGCCAGCAGGTTGTACAGGGGTAATGAAAAACTGTTTTTT.